Below, one T cell receptor beta chain is given with its context. What it binds is not known. This CDR3 has 14 amino acids. Trimming left V 6 bases short and J 6 bases short, with 17 bases between. In germline, CDR1 is MDHEN, CDR2 SYDVKM. TCRdb's copy holds only in-frame clones and misses some; the assay was immunoSEQ multiplex PCR. Found here are approximately 200,000 clones, almost 90% of them singletons; the top ten hold 2.9%. The data belong to a study of cytomegalovirus exposure and HLA in healthy donors. For the study at large: A subsequent analysis reported that the approximately 120 validation repertoires were produced on the same platform that had also been used for the roughly 700 first-cohort repertoires.

General study findings and limits: CMV antigen specificity was confirmed in vitro for a few CMV-associated chains. Subsequent analysis revealed that first-cohort TCR clusters tended to co-occur in the 120 or so validation repertoires.

The receptor was derived from a woman aged 18-29 years in good health and CMV-seronegative. Sequencing was carried out using PBMCs. The chain links TRBV28 to TRBJ1-1; D not resolved. CDR3 bases: TGTGCCAGCAGCCTAGTCACTCGGGGATCTGAAGCTTTCTTT. Translation gives CASSLVTRGSEAFF. The full variable domain, rest sourced from reference TRBV28 and TRBJ1-1, is DVKVTQSSRYLVKRTGEKVFLECVQDMDHENMFWYRQDPGLGLRLIYFSYDVKMKEKGDIPEGYSVSREKKERFSLILESASTNQTSMYLCASSLVTRGSEAFFGQGTRLTVV.